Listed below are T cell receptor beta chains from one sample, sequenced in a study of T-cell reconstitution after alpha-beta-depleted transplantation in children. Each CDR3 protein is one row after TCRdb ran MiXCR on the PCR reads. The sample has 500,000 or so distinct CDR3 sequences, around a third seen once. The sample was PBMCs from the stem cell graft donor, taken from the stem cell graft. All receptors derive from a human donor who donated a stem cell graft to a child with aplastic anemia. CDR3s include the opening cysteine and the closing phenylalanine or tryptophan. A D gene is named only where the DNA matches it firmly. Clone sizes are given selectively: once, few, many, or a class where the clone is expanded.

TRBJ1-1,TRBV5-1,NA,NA,TGCGCCAGCAGCTTCGAGGGCGGGAGCACTGAAGCTTTCTTT,CASSFEGGSTEAFF
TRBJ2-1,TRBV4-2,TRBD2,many,TGTGCCAGCAGCCAAGGGACTAGCGGCTCCTACAATGAGCAGTTCTTC,CASSQGTSGSYNEQFF
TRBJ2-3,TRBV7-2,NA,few,TGTGCCAGCAGCTTACTCGCCACGAGAGGCACAGATACGCAGTATTTT,CASSLLATRGTDTQYF
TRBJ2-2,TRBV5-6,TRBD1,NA,TGTGCCAGCAGCTTGAGGGGGACAGGGGGCCCCCAAACGAACACCGGGGAGCTGTTTTTT,CASSLRGTGGPQTNTGELFF
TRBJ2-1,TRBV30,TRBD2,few,TGTGCCTGGGAACGGGAGGGCCAGAATGAGCAGTTCTTC,CAWEREGQNEQFF
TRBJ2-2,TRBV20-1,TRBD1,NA,TGCAGTGCTCAGGACCGGGACAGGGCCACCGGGGAGCTGTTTTTT,CSAQDRDRATGELFF
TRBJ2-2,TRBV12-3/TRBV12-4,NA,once,TGTGCCAGCAGTTTAGTGTGGCCCGGGGAGCTGTTTTTT,CASSLVWPGELFF
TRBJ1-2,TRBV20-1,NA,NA,TGCAGTGCGGGGACAAGTAACTATGGCTACACCTTC,CSAGTSNYGYTF
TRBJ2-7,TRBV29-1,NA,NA,TGCAGCGTTGATACGAGCGGGTCCAACGAGCAGTACTTC,CSVDTSGSNEQYF
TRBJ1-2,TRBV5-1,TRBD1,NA,TGCGCCAGCAGCTTGGATTCGACAGGGGGAAGGTATGGCTACACCTTC,CASSLDSTGGRYGYTF
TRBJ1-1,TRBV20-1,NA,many,TGCAGTGCTAGGCACGGACAGTCTTTTACTGAAGCTTTCTTT,CSARHGQSFTEAFF
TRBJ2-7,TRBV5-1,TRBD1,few,TGCGCCAGCAGCCCCTCAAGCGGACAGGTCTCCTACGAGCAGTACTTC,CASSPSSGQVSYEQYF
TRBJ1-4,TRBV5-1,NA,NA,TGCGCCAGCAGCAGTGGATTAGGGGGTAATGAAAAACTGTTTTTT,CASSSGLGGNEKLFF
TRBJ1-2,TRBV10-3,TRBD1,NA,TGTGCCATCAGCCCTACACAGGGGGTAGGCTACACCTTC,CAISPTQGVGYTF
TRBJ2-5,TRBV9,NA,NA,TGTGCCAGCAGCGTATCCCCGCGGCAGGATCAAGAGACCCAGTACTTC,CASSVSPRQDQETQYF
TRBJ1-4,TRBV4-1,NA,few,TGCGCCAGCAGCCAACGACAGGATAATGAAAAACTGTTTTTT,CASSQRQDNEKLFF
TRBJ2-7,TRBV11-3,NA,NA,TGTGCCAGCAGCCCCTCCGACAGGCCCCACGAGCAGTACTTC,CASSPSDRPHEQYF
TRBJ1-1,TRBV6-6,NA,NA,TGTGCCAGCAACTCATACCCGGTGGATGAAGCTTTCTTT,CASNSYPVDEAFF
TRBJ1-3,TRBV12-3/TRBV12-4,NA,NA,TGTGCCAGCAGTTTTCTTAGGGGCTCTGGAAACACCATATATTTT,CASSFLRGSGNTIYF
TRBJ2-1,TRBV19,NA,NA,TGTGCCAGTAGTCCCCGTAGCGGTACTCATTACAATGAGCAGTTCTTC,CASSPRSGTHYNEQFF
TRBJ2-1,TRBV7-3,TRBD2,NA,TGTGCCAGCAGCATGCTAGCGGGAGGTGTTTATGAGCAGTTCTTC,CASSMLAGGVYEQFF
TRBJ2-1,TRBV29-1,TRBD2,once,TGCAGCGTTGAAGAAGTCCTAGCGGGTAGCACTGGGCAGTTCTTC,CSVEEVLAGSTGQFF
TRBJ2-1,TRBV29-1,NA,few,TGCAGCGCCTTTAGGGACAATGAGCAGTTCTTC,CSAFRDNEQFF
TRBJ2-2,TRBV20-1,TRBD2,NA,TGCAGTGCCCAATCGTTAGCGGGAGAATTGGGGGAGCTGTTTTTT,CSAQSLAGELGELFF
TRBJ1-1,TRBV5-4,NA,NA,TGTGCCAGCAGCTTGGAACAGCCAAAGAACACTGAAGCTTTCTTT,CASSLEQPKNTEAFF
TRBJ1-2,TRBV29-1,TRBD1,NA,TGCAGCGCGGGGGACAGTGGAAACTATGGCTACACCTTC,CSAGDSGNYGYTF
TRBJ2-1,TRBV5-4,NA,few,TGTGCCAGCAGCTTGGGCGAGGGAGGTGAGCAGTTCTTC,CASSLGEGGEQFF
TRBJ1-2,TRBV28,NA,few,TGTGCCAGCAGTTTTCCCCCAGGGGAGGGCTATGGCTACACCTTC,CASSFPPGEGYGYTF
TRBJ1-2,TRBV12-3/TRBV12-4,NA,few,TGTGCCAGCAGTCAGGCTTTGAACTATGGCTACACCTTC,CASSQALNYGYTF
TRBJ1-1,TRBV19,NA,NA,TGTGCCAGTCTTCCGGGACCGGGAAGGACTGAAGCTTTCTTT,CASLPGPGRTEAFF
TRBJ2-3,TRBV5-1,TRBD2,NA,TGCGCCAGCAGCTTTATGACTAGCGGAATAACTAGCACAGATACGCAGTATTTT,CASSFMTSGITSTDTQYF
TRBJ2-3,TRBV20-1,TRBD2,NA,TGCAGTGCCACTAAAGCGCGGGAGATCCAGGGCACAGATACGCAGTATTTT,CSATKAREIQGTDTQYF
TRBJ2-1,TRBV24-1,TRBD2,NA,TGTGCCACCAGTGGCCGAGCGGGAGCTTACAATGAGCAGTTCTTC,CATSGRAGAYNEQFF
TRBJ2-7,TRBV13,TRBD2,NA,TGTGCCAGCAGAATAGGGACTAGCGGGTGGTACGAGCAGTACTTC,CASRIGTSGWYEQYF
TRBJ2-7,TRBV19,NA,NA,TGTGCCAGTAGGAGTCCGGGGGTCTACGAGCAGTACTTC,CASRSPGVYEQYF
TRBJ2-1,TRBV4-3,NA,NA,TGCGCCAGCAGCCTCCCGGGTGTATCCGGTGAGCAGTTCTTC,CASSLPGVSGEQFF
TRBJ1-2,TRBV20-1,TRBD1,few,TGCAGTGCTACCCCCGGACAGGCCCGTGGGGGCTACACCTTC,CSATPGQARGGYTF
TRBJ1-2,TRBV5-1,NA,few,TGCGCCAGCAGCCCCCCAGGGGCTAACGGCTACACCTTC,CASSPPGANGYTF
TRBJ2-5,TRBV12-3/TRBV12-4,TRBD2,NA,TGTGCCAGCAGTCCGGTACTAGCGGGGGACCAAGAGACCCAGTACTTC,CASSPVLAGDQETQYF
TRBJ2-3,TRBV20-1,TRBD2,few,TGCAGTGCCCGACGGACTAGCCGGGGCACAGATACGCAGTATTTT,CSARRTSRGTDTQYF
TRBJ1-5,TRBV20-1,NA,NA,TGCAGTGCTGCCCGGGCCAGCCGGGGAGACAATCAGCCCCAGCATTTT,CSAARASRGDNQPQHF
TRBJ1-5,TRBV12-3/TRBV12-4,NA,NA,TGTGCCAGCAGTACAACCGGGGATGCCTGGAATCAGCCCCAGCATTTT,CASSTTGDAWNQPQHF
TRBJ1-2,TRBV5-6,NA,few,TGTGCCAGCAGCGCGACAGAATATGGCTACACCTTC,CASSATEYGYTF
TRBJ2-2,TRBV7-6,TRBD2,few,TGTGCCAGCAGCCTGACTAGCGGGAGGAACACCGGGGAGCTGTTTTTT,CASSLTSGRNTGELFF
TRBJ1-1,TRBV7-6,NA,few,TGTGCCAGCAGCCAAAAGGGAGGCCAACCTGACACTGAAGCTTTCTTT,CASSQKGGQPDTEAFF
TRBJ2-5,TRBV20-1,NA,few,TGCAGTGCTAGCCGTATGTCCGTGGAGACCCAGTACTTC,CSASRMSVETQYF
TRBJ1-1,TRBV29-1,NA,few,TGCAGCGTTTCCCTCCCCGGGGGCTTCGTTGCTTTCTTT,CSVSLPGGFVAFF
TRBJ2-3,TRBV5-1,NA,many,TGCGCCAGCAGCTTAGGGGATAGCACAGATACGCAGTATTTT,CASSLGDSTDTQYF
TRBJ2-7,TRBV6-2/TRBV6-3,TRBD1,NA,TGTGCCAGCAGTTACAGTTACCGGACAGGGAGATCCTACGAGCAGTACTTC,CASSYSYRTGRSYEQYF
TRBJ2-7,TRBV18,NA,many,TGTGCCAGCTCACCACCTAGTGCGGGAATCGCCCACGAGCAGTACTTC,CASSPPSAGIAHEQYF
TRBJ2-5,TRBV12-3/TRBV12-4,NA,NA,TGTGCCAGCAGTTTAAAGGGGAACTTAGAAGAGACCCAGTACTTC,CASSLKGNLEETQYF
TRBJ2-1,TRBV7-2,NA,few,TGTGCCAGCAGCCCGAGCGGTCGCAGGGGCGCTTACAATGAGCAGTTCTTC,CASSPSGRRGAYNEQFF
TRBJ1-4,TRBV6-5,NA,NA,TGTGCCAGCAGTTACCGGGGAGCAACTAATGAAAAACTGTTTTTT,CASSYRGATNEKLFF
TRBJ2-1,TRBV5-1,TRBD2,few,TGCGCCAGCAAAACTAGCGGGGCCTACAATGAGCAGTTCTTC,CASKTSGAYNEQFF
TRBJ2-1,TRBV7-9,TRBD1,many,TGTGCCAGCAGCTTAGGACAGGGGAATGAGCAGTTCTTC,CASSLGQGNEQFF
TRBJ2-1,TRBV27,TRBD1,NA,TGTGCCAGCAGTCTCACCCTGGGACAGATCGATGAGCAGTTCTTC,CASSLTLGQIDEQFF